The rows below give T cell receptor beta chains drawn from one sample of a study of cytomegalovirus exposure and HLA in healthy donors. The protocol was immunoSEQ multiplex PCR, while the TCRdb copy is restricted to in-frame clones and leaves out a portion. The sample contains approximately 120,000 clones, just under 75% of which appear only once. The sequencing input was PBMCs. These receptors originate from a man between 60 and 75 years old in good health and CMV-seropositive. The CDR3 runs from the conserved cysteine through the conserved F or W. Each record gives: V gene, D gene, clone size, J gene, CDR3 DNA, CDR3 protein. D genes are given only for firm matches. Clone size, where shown, is once, few, many, or a class for clones that have expanded.

TRBV9	.	.	TRBJ2-7	TGTGCCAGCAGCGTAGGGGGGGAATATAGCGAGCAGTACTTC	CASSVGGEYSEQYF
TRBV11-2	.	.	TRBJ2-3	TGTGCCAGCAGCTCCGGGGGCACAGATACGCAGTATTTT	CASSSGGTDTQYF
TRBV7-9	.	few	TRBJ1-4	TGTGCCAGCAGCCACACAGGGATGAATGAAAAACTGTTTTTT	CASSHTGMNEKLFF
TRBV25-1	TRBD1	few	TRBJ1-1	TGTGCCAGCAGTGAATATATGCAGGACAGGGGAGCTTTCTTT	CASSEYMQDRGAFF
TRBV28	.	.	TRBJ1-6	TGTGCCAGCAGTTTGAGTCGCATGAATTCACCCCTCCACTTT	CASSLSRMNSPLHF
TRBV18	TRBD1	.	TRBJ1-5	TGTGCCAGCTCCCTGGGACAGGGAGGCAATCAGCCCCAGCATTTT	CASSLGQGGNQPQHF
TRBV18	.	once	TRBJ2-7	TGTGCCAGCTCACCAACCGGGACTGGCGTAGGTGAGCAGTACTTC	CASSPTGTGVGEQYF
TRBV9	.	.	TRBJ1-6	TGTGCCAGCAGCGTTGAGACTTTCAATTCACCCCTCCACTTT	CASSVETFNSPLHF
TRBV15	.	.	TRBJ1-4	TGTGCCACCAGCAGACCCACTACCTCCAGCGCAACTAATGAAAAACTGTTTTTT	CATSRPTTSSATNEKLFF
TRBV5-1	TRBD1	.	TRBJ2-7	TGCGCCAGCAGCTTGGTGGGGACTTGGGACAGGAGCTCCTACGAGCAGTACTTC	CASSLVGTWDRSSYEQYF
TRBV18	TRBD1	.	TRBJ1-5	TGTGCCAGCTCACCACCCGGGACAGGGGCCAATCAGCCCCAGCATTTT	CASSPPGTGANQPQHF
TRBV2	.	.	TRBJ1-6	TGTGCCAGCAGTCCAGGGAATTCACCCCTCCACTTT	CASSPGNSPLHF
TRBV7-9	TRBD1	.	TRBJ1-5	TGTGCCAGCAGCCGAGGACAGGGGGCCTATTTTCAGCCCCAGCATTTT	CASSRGQGAYFQPQHF
TRBV19	TRBD1	.	TRBJ2-1	TGTGCCAGTAGTATATCGGGAGTGGACAGGGGCCCCGATGAGCAGTTCTTC	CASSISGVDRGPDEQFF